A single sample gave rise to the 20 T cell receptor beta chains below, sequenced in a study of OX40 agonist ivuxolimab in advanced cancers. Using immunoSEQ multiplex PCR, the repertoire was profiled, and TCRdb retains in-frame clones only, with some absent. The data show about 38,000 clones, roughly 80% seen once. The specimen comprised CD4+ or CD8+ T cells sorted from blood, sampled in a trial of the OX40 agonist ivuxolimab. These receptors all come from an adult with an advanced solid tumor such as melanoma, head and neck, liver or kidney cancer.

This sequence joins TRBV14 and TRBJ1-3; D unclear. V was clipped by 2 bases and J by 0 bases, with 5 bases between them. CDR1 is SGHDN, CDR2 FVKESK, per germline. The CDR3 is 14 residues long. CDR3 DNA sequence: TGTGCCAGCAGCCAAAACCGCTCTGGAAACACCATATATTTT. Protein product: CASSQNRSGNTIYF.

The genes are TRBV2 and TRBJ2-7; TRBD1 matches 10 bases. CDR3 length: 13 residues. The trim removed 8 bases at V and 4 bases at J, leaving 5 bases unmatched. The germline gives CDR1 SNHLY, CDR2 FYNNEI. DNA for the CDR3: TGTGCCAGCGTACGGGACAGGGGTTACGAGCAGTACTTC. It specifies CASVRDRGYEQYF. The full variable domain, completed using reference TRBV2 and TRBJ2-7, is EPEVTQTPSHQVTQMGQEVILRCVPISNHLYFYWYRQILGQKVEFLVSFYNNEISEKSEIFDDQFSVERPDGSNFTLKIRSTKLEDSAMYFCASVRDRGYEQYFGPGTRLTVT.

CDR3 residues: CASSFAGASGNQPQHF. The CDR3 DNA reads TGTGCCAGCAGCTTTGCCGGGGCGTCGGGCAATCAGCCCCAGCATTTT. This chain links TRBV7-2 with TRBJ1-5, with D possibly matching TRBD1 (5 bases). Trimming shortened V by 3 bases and J by 2 bases, and 14 bases separated the two germline ends. This CDR3 spans 16 amino acids. Germline CDR1 is SGHTA and CDR2 is FQGNSA.

The chain joins TRBV6-1 to TRBJ2-7; D remains unclear. The CDR3 spans 15 residues. Germline assignment: CDR1 MNHNS and CDR2 SASEGT. Trimming removed 2 bases at V and 0 bases at J, with 11 bases between. CDR3 amino acids: CASSEWGWSSYEQYF. The CDR3 DNA reads as TGTGCCAGCAGTGAATGGGGTTGGAGCTCCTACGAGCAGTACTTC.

V and J are TRBV27 and TRBJ1-2; 7 nucleotides agree with TRBD1. Unmatched junction bases numbered 5, after V lost 3 bases and J lost 1 base. CDR3 length equals 15 residues. CDR1 is MNHEY and CDR2 is SMNVEV in the germline V gene (reference sequence). The CDR3 here is CASSFWGQLNYGYTF. The CDR3 DNA reads as TGTGCCAGCAGTTTCTGGGGACAGCTTAACTATGGCTACACCTTC.

V gene TRBV7-9 combines with J gene TRBJ1-1, with 8 bases that match TRBD1. Per the germline V gene, CDR1 is SEHNR and CDR2 is FQNEAQ (reference sequence). The CDR3 consists of 17 residues. With 5 bases clipped from V and 1 base from J, the junction kept 12 bases outside the gene matches. The CDR3 region is CASSHPAQGASNTEAFF. In DNA, the CDR3 is TGTGCCAGCAGCCATCCCGCCCAGGGGGCCTCGAACACTGAAGCTTTCTTT.

The rearrangement links TRBV4-2 to TRBJ1-1; TRBD1 agrees at 7 bases. The ends lost 2 bases at V and 1 base at J; junction bases unmatched: 7. CDR1 LGHNA and CDR2 YNFKEQ come from the germline V gene. The CDR3 consists of 16 residues. Here the CDR3 DNA reads TGTGCCAGCAGCCAACGGCAGGGGGTCGGGAACACTGAAGCTTTCTTT. Protein product: CASSQRQGVGNTEAFF.

The chain employs TRBV7-8 and TRBJ1-2; D is unresolved. The CDR3 has 19 amino acids. Germline V gene sequence: CDR1 SGHVS, CDR2 FQNEAQ. V was cut by 4 bases and J by 0 bases, with 24 bases left in between. The CDR3 DNA follows: TGTGCCAGCAGCTCCCGACGGGCCACAACATATAATTCTAACTATGGCTACACCTTC. It encodes CASSSRRATTYNSNYGYTF.

V usage is TRBV9 and J usage is TRBJ1-3; D call uncertain. Trimming took 0 bases from V and 6 from J, leaving 13 bases between them. CDR3 length: 15 residues. Germline loops: CDR1 SGDLS, CDR2 YYNGEE. The CDR3 spells CASSVVGIGENTIYF. The CDR3 DNA sequence: TGTGCCAGCAGCGTAGTTGGTATAGGAGAAAACACCATATATTTT.

This chain uses TRBV30 with TRBJ1-2; tentatively, D is TRBD1 (5 bases). This CDR3 has 15 amino acids. Trimming pared 3 bases from V and 6 bases from J, leaving 20 bases between. The germline gives CDR1 GTSNPN, CDR2 SVGIG (reference sequence). This CDR3 reads CAWRVKTARGNGYTF. The CDR3 DNA reads TGTGCCTGGAGAGTAAAGACAGCCCGCGGTAATGGCTACACCTTC.

V and J are TRBV4-2 and TRBJ2-7; D unclear. V was trimmed by 0 bases and J by 3 bases, leaving 15 bases between them. CDR1 and CDR2 from the germline V gene are LGHNA and YNFKEQ. The CDR3 consists of 16 residues. In nucleotides, the CDR3 is TGTGCCAGCAGCCAAGAATTAGTAGTATCGGGCTACGAGCAGTACTTC. Translated: CASSQELVVSGYEQYF.

This clone was observed a handful of times. This chain links TRBV5-1 with TRBJ1-3; D remains unclear. Germline V gene lookup returns CDR1 SGHRS and CDR2 YFSETQ. The CDR3 length is 16 residues. V lost 3 bases to trimming and J lost 2 bases, with 15 bases between them. CDR3 DNA: TGCGCCAGCAGCTCCTCATTCGGGTCCCCTGGAAACACCATATATTTT. Its protein product is CASSSSFGSPGNTIYF.

This chain uses TRBV7-9 with TRBJ1-6; 8 nucleotides agree with TRBD1. The germline V gene has CDR1 SEHNR and CDR2 FQNEAQ (reference sequence). With 6 bases clipped from V and 7 bases from J, the junction kept 5 bases outside the gene matches. This CDR3 comprises 14 residues. The CDR3 nucleotides are TGTGCCAGCAGGGAGACAGGGGCGAATTCACCCCTCCACTTT. Amino acid sequence: CASRETGANSPLHF. Together with reference TRBV7-9 and TRBJ1-6, the CDR3 gives the full variable domain: DTGVSQNPRHKITKRGQNVTFRCDPISEHNRLYWYRQTLGQGPEFLTYFQNEAQLEKSRLLSDRFSAERPKGSFSTLEIQRTEQGDSAMYLCASRETGANSPLHFGNGTRLTVT.

The chain combines TRBV5-4 with TRBJ1-1; the match to TRBD1 covers 7 bases. Germline V gene lookup returns CDR1 SGHNT and CDR2 YYREEE (reference sequence). The V gene end was trimmed by 2 bases and the J gene end by 4 bases; junction bases not matched to a gene: 8. The CDR3 length is 15 residues. The DNA of the CDR3 is TGTGCCAGCAGCTTACACAGGGGAGGGGGCACTGAAGCTTTCTTT. Amino acids: CASSLHRGGGTEAFF.

The chain uses TRBV5-1 and TRBJ2-5; 12 bases line up with TRBD2. V gave up 4 bases and J gave up 3 bases; unmatched junction bases: 1. The CDR3 runs 14 residues. CDR1 is SGHRS and CDR2 is YFSETQ in the germline V gene. CDR3 sequence (DNA): TGCGCCAGCAGCAGACTAGCGGGAGAAGAGACCCAGTACTTC. Residues: CASSRLAGEETQYF. The full variable domain, with the rest looked up from reference TRBV5-1 and TRBJ2-5, is KAGVTQTPRYLIKTRGQQVTLSCSPISGHRSVSWYQQTPGQGLQFLFEYFSETQRNKGNFPGRFSGRQFSNSRSEMNVSTLELGDSALYLCASSRLAGEETQYFGPGTRLLVL.

V gene TRBV29-1 combines with J gene TRBJ2-3; D is perhaps TRBD1 (5 bases). Trimming took off 1 base at V and 6 bases at J, with 14 bases between the two ends. CDR1 and CDR2 (germline): SQVTM, ANQGSEA. The CDR3 is 14 residues long. CDR3 protein: CSVEGGRGADTQYF. The CDR3, as DNA: TGCAGCGTTGAAGGCGGAAGGGGCGCGGATACGCAGTATTTT.

The chain carries TRBV7-6 and TRBJ2-1, with D perhaps matching TRBD1 (5 bases). This CDR3 spans 12 amino acids. Trimming took off 4 bases at V and 14 bases at J, with 15 bases between the two ends. CDR1 SGHVS and CDR2 FNYEAQ come from the germline V gene. The CDR3 here is CASSYEQGRKFF. DNA of the CDR3: TGTGCCAGCAGCTACGAGCAGGGCCGGAAGTTCTTC.

Comments on this clone: This sample also contains other DNA sequences that code for the same CDR3. The chain uses TRBV6-5 and TRBJ2-7; 11 positions match TRBD2. The CDR3 length is 14 residues. Germline CDR1 reads MNHEY; CDR2 reads SVGAGI. The J segment lost 0 bases and the V segment lost 10 bases, leaving 5 bases of the junction unmatched. CDR3 in DNA: TGTGCCACAAGAACTAGCGGGAGCTCCTACGAGCAGTACTTC. This translates into CATRTSGSSYEQYF.

V and J are TRBV10-3 and TRBJ2-1; 7 positions agree with TRBD2. Germline V gives CDR1 ENHRY, CDR2 SYGVKD. There are 15 residues in the CDR3. Trimming removed 2 bases from V and 7 bases from J; junction bases left unmatched: 8. The CDR3 coding sequence is TGTGCCATCAGTGAGCCCAGCGGGGAGGTAAATGAGCAGTTCTTC. Translation: CAISEPSGEVNEQFF.

This clone was detected only a few times. The chain employs TRBV18 and TRBJ2-1; perhaps D is TRBD1 or TRBD2 (5 bases each). This CDR3 contains 14 residues. V was cut by 4 bases and J by 5 bases, with 12 bases left in between. The germline CDR1 and CDR2 sequences are KGHSH and LQKENI. CDR3 in amino acids: CASSRTGRDNEQFF. CDR3 nucleotide sequence: TGTGCCAGCTCACGCACGGGACGGGACAATGAGCAGTTCTTC.